This section outlines one T cell receptor beta chain sequence together with its context. The antigen remains undetermined. The germline V and J ends were trimmed by 0 bases and 5 bases, with 10 bases remaining between them. This CDR3 has 14 amino acids. Looked up from germline, CDR1 is MNHEY and CDR2 is SVGAGI. This PCR relied on a set of 60 Vbeta primers and 13 Jbeta primers. TCRdb keeps only in-frame clones here, not all; method: immunoSEQ multiplex PCR. The data hold roughly 77,000 clones, with over 60% observed a single time. This sample was taken from a study of cytomegalovirus exposure and HLA in healthy donors. Study-wide findings and caveats: A prior analysis recorded that most TCR beta V segments were productive about 90% or about 30% of the time. A classifier reportedly called cytomegalovirus status with high sensitivity and specificity. Some V segments, TRBV6-2 and TRBV6-3 among them, were indistinguishable and were therefore excluded.

The sample comprised PBMCs. The chain is built from TRBV6-5 and TRBJ1-1; no clear D gene. This receptor was identified in a man aged 40-49 years in good health and CMV-seronegative. The CDR3 protein is CASSYSRLSTEAFF. CDR3 in DNA: TGTGCCAGCAGTTACTCGCGACTGAGTACTGAAGCTTTCTTT.